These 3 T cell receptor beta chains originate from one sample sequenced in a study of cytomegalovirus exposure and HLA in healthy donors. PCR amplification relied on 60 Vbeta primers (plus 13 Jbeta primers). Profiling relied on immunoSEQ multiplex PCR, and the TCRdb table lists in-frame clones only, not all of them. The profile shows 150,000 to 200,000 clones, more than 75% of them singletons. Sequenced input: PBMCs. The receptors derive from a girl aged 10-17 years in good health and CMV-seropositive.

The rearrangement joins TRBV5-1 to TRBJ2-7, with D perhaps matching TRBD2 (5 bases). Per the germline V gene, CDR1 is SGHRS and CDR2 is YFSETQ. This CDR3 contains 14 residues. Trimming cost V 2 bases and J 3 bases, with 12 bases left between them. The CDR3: CASSFEGTGYEQYF. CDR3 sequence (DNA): TGCGCCAGCAGCTTCGAGGGAACTGGCTACGAGCAGTACTTC. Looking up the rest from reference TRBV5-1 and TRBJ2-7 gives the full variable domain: KAGVTQTPRYLIKTRGQQVTLSCSPISGHRSVSWYQQTPGQGLQFLFEYFSETQRNKGNFPGRFSGRQFSNSRSEMNVSTLELGDSALYLCASSFEGTGYEQYFGPGTRLTVT.

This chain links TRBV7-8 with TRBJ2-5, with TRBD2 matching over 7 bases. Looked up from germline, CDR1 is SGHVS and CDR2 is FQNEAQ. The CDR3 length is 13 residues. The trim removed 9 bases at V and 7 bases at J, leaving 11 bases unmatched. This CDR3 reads CASSFGGSGTQYF. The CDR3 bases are TGTGCCAGTTCATTCGGGGGGTCGGGGACCCAGTACTTC.

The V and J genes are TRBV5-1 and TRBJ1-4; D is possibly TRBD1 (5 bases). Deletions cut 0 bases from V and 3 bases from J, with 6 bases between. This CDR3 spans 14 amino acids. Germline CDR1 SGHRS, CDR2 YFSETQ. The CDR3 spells CASSLVGANEKLFF. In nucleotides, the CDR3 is TGCGCCAGCAGCTTGGTAGGGGCTAATGAAAAACTGTTTTTT.